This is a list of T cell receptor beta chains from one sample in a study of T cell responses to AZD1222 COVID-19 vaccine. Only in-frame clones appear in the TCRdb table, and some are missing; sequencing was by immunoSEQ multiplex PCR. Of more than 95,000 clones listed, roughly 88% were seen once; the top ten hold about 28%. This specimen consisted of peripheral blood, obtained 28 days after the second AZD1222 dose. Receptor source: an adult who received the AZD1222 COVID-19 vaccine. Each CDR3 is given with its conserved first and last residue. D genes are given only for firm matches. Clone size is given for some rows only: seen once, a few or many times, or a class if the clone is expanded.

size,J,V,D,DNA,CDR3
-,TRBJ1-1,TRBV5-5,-,TGTGCCAGCAGCGTTGACAGGAACACTGAAGCTTTCTTT,CASSVDRNTEAFF
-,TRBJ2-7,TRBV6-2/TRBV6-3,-,TGTGCCAGCAGTCAGTCCTACGAGCAGTACTTC,CASSQSYEQYF
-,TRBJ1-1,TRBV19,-,TGTGCCAGTAGTATTTCCAACAGGGCTACTGAAGCTTTCTTT,CASSISNRATEAFF
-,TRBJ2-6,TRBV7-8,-,TGTGCCAGCAGCCCTCCGTTAAGAACCTCTGGGGCCAACGTCCTGACTTTC,CASSPPLRTSGANVLTF
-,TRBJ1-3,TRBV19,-,TGTGCCAGTAGTATGGAGGTTCGGAACACCATATATTTT,CASSMEVRNTIYF
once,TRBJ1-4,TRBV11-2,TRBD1,TGTGCCAGCAGCTTTGGGGACAGGGATAATGAAAAACTGTTTTTT,CASSFGDRDNEKLFF
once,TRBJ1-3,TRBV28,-,TGTGCCAGCAGTTCGTATTCCCCAGCCTCTGGAAACACCATATATTTT,CASSSYSPASGNTIYF
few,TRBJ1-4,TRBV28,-,TGTGCCAGCAGTTTCGGACGGAGAAATGAAAAACTGTTTTTT,CASSFGRRNEKLFF
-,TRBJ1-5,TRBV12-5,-,TGTGCTAGTGGTTTCTCGGGGCTCGATCAGCCCCAGCATTTT,CASGFSGLDQPQHF
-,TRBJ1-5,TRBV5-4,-,TGTGCCAGCAGCTCGAGTCCGGTGGGCAATCAGCCCCAGCATTTT,CASSSSPVGNQPQHF
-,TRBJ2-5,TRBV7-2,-,TGTGCCAGCAGCCCCTCGGGGGCCGGTAAGACCCAGTACTTC,CASSPSGAGKTQYF
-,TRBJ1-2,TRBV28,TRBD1,TGTGCCAGCAGTTTAACGATGGGACAGGGTATCAAAAACTATGGCTACACCTTC,CASSLTMGQGIKNYGYTF
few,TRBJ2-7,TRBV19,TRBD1,TGTGCCAGTAGTACGACAGGGGGTTCCGAGCAGTACTTC,CASSTTGGSEQYF
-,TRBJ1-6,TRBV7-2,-,TGTGCCAGCAGCCGGCCTCGGGGGACGAATTCACCCCTCCACTTT,CASSRPRGTNSPLHF
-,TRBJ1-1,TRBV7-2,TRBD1,TGTGCCAGCACTATGACAGGGGGGATGAACACTGAAGCTTTCTTT,CASTMTGGMNTEAFF
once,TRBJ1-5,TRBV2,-,TGTGCCAGCCAAGAAACAGGGTTTGGCAATCAGCCCCAGCATTTT,CASQETGFGNQPQHF
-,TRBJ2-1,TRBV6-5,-,TGTGCCAGCAGACCAGGGGACTACAATGAGCAGTTCTTC,CASRPGDYNEQFF
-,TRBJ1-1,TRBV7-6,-,TGTGCCAGCAGTTTCGGCACTGAAGCTTTCTTT,CASSFGTEAFF